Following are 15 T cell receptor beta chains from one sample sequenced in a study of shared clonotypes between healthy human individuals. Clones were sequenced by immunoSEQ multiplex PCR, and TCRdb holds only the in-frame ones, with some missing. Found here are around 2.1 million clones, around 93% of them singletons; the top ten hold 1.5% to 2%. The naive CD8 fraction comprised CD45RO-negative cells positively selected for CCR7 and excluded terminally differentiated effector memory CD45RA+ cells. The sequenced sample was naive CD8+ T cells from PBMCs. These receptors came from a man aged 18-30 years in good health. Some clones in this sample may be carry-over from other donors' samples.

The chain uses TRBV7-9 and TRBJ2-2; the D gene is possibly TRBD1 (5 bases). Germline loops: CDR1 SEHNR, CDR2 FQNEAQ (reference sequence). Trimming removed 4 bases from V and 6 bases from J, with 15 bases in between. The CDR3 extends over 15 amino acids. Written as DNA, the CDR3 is TGTGCCAGCAGCTGGGGCGAGGATAATTCCGGGGAGCTGTTTTTT. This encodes CASSWGEDNSGELFF.

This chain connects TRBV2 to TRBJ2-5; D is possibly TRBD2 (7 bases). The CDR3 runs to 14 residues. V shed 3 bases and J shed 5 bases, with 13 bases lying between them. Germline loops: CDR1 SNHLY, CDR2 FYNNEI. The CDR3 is CASSEGGAWETQYF. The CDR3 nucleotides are TGTGCCAGCAGTGAGGGGGGGGCCTGGGAGACCCAGTACTTC.

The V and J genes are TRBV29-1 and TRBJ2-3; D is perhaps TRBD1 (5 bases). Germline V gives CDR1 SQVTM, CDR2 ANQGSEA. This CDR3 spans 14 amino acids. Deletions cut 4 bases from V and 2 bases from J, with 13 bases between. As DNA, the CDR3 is TGCAGCGTTGTGGCAGGGCCCTTCACAGATACGCAGTATTTT. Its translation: CSVVAGPFTDTQYF.

In DNA, the CDR3 is TGCGCCAGCAGCCAAGGACTAGCGGGAATGAACGAGCAGTACTTC. It translates to CASSQGLAGMNEQYF. The V and J genes are TRBV4-3 and TRBJ2-7; 11 bases align to TRBD2. From germline, CDR1 is LGHNA and CDR2 YSLEER. The CDR3 is 15 amino acids. The trim removed 1 base at V and 5 bases at J, leaving 4 bases unmatched.

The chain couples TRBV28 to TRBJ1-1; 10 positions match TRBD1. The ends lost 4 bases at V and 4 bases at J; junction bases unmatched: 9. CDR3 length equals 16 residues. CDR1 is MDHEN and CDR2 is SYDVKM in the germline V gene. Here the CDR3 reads CASSSPDRGRGTEAFF. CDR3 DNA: TGTGCCAGCAGTTCACCAGACAGGGGGCGTGGCACTGAAGCTTTCTTT. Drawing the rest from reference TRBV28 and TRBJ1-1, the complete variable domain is DVKVTQSSRYLVKRTGEKVFLECVQDMDHENMFWYRQDPGLGLRLIYFSYDVKMKEKGDIPEGYSVSREKKERFSLILESASTNQTSMYLCASSSPDRGRGTEAFFGQGTRLTVV.

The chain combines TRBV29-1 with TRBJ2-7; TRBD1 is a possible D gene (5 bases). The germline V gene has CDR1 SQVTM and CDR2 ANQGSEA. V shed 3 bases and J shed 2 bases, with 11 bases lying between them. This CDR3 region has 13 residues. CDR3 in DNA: TGCAGCGTTGAGTCTAAAGGGGCCTACGAGCAGTACTTC. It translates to CSVESKGAYEQYF.

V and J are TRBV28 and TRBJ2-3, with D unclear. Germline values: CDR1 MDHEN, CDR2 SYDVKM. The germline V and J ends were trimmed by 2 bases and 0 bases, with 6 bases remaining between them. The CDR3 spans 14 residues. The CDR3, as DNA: TGTGCCAGCAGTTTAAGTCAGAGCACAGATACGCAGTATTTT. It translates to CASSLSQSTDTQYF.

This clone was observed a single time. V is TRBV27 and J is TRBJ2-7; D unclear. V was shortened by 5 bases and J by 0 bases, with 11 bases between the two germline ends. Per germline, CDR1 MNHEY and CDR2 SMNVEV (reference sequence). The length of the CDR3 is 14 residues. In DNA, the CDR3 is TGTGCCAGCAGTCCCCGGGCCGCCTCCTACGAGCAGTACTTC. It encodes CASSPRAASYEQYF.

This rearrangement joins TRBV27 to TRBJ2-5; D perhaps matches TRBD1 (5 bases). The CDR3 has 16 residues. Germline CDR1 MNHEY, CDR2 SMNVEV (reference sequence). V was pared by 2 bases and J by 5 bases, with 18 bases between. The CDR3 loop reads CASSLTSRTRLETQYF. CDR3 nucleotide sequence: TGTGCCAGCAGTTTAACCTCACGGACAAGGCTGGAGACCCAGTACTTC.

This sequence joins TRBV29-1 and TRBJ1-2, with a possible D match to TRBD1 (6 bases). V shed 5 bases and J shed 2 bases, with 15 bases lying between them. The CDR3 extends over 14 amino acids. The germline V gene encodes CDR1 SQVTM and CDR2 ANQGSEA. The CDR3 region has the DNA TGCAGCGTTTTCGGGGGCGGGCGGAACTATGGCTACACCTTC. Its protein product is CSVFGGGRNYGYTF.

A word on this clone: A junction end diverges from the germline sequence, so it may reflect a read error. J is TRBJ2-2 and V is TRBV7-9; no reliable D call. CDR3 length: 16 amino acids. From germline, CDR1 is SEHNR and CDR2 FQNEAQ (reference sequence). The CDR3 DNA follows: TGTGTCAGCAGCGCTAAGATAAACAAGTCCACCGGGGAGCTGTTTTTT. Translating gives CVSSAKINKSTGELFF.

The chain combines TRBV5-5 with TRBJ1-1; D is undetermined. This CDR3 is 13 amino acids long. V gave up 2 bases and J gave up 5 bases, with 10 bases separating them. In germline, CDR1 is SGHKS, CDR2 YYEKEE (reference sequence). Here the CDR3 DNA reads TGTGCCAGCAGCTTAGTGGAGAGGACTGAAGCTTTCTTT. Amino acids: CASSLVERTEAFF.

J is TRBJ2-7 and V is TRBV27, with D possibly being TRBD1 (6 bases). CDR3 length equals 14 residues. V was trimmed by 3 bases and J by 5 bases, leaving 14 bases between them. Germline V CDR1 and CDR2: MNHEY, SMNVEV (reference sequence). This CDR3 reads CASSLPNRVHEQYF. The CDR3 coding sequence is TGTGCCAGCAGTTTGCCCAACAGGGTACACGAGCAGTACTTC.

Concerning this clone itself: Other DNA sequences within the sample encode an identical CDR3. The chain's CDR3 is CASSYSRQLNTEAFF. CDR3 nucleotides: TGTGCCAGCAGTTACTCTAGACAGCTAAACACTGAAGCTTTCTTT. V gene TRBV6-5 combines with J gene TRBJ1-1, with a tentative D call TRBD1 (5 bases). Germline loops: CDR1 MNHEY, CDR2 SVGAGI. Trimming left V 0 bases short and J 2 bases short, with 10 bases between. This CDR3 is 15 amino acids long.

Here the CDR3 reads CASSTGGLYEQYF. The CDR3 DNA follows: TGTGCCAGTAGTACTGGGGGCTTGTACGAGCAGTACTTC. The chain employs TRBV19 and TRBJ2-7; D possibly corresponds to TRBD1 (6 bases). V was clipped by 4 bases and J by 4 bases, with 11 bases between them. The CDR3 extends over 13 amino acids. Germline V gives CDR1 LNHDA, CDR2 SQIVND (reference sequence).